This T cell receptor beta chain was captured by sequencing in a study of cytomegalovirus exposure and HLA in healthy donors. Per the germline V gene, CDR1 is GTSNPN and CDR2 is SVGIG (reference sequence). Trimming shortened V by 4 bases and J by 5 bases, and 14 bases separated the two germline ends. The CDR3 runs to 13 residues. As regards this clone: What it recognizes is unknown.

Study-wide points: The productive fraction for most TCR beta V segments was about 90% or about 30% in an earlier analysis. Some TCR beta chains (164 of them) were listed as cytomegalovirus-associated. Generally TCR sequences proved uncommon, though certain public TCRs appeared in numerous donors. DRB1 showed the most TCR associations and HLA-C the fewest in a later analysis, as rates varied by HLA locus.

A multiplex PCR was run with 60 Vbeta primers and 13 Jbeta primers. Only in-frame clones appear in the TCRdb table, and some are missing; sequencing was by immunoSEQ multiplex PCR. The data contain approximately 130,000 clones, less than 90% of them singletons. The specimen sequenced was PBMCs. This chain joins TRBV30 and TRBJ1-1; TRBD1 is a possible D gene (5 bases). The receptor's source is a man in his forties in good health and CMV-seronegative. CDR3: CAWTRGGDTEAFF. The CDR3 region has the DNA TGTGCCTGGACCCGTGGGGGGGATACTGAAGCTTTCTTT.